This T cell receptor (beta chain) was identified during a study of a mutant IDH1 vaccine in newly diagnosed glioma (dated by TCRdb to the early 2020s). The study in broad terms: Patients received eight vaccinations in weeks 1, 3, 5, 7, 11, 15, 19 and 23, corresponding to visits V03 through V10. Vaccination started 4-6 weeks after radiotherapy alone, or was given together with temozolomide cycles in the groups whose treatment included chemotherapy. The 30 to 40 treated patients were about 60% male and about 40% female, with a mean age of roughly 40 years. Prior to enrollment, standard therapy consisting of radiotherapy alone, temozolomide alone, or radiochemotherapy with temozolomide had been administered to patients, with the combination being received by most patients. Six visits were used for peripheral blood collection: V03 (baseline), V05, V07, V10, V12 and V13. For exploratory analyses, longitudinal TCRB deep sequencing was carried out in some 25 treated patients wherever samples were available. Paper-wide results and their limitations: It was noted by the authors that analyses of patient blood samples could not be reproduced owing to sample limitations. Selection of PBMC samples for TCRB deep sequencing was based on availability. Immune responses induced by the vaccine were seen in 93.3% of patients across multiple MHC alleles. Pseudoprogression seemed to be unrelated to changes in the top peripheral T cell clonotypes found by TCRB sequencing.

Note on this clone: Its antigen remains unidentified. Nothing much larger sits one base from this clone, and base qualities are not available.

The receptor library was made with the immunoSEQ multiplex PCR assay. Rearranged TCR beta chain sequences were amplified using the hsTCRB Kit according to the manufacturer's protocol. Sequencing of TCRB libraries was carried out on an Illumina MiSeq. In the original analysis: The kit vendor's proprietary platform handled demultiplexing, trimming and gene mapping. The table was pulled from immuneACCESS by TCRdb, which kept in-frame rearrangements only. Such tables lose some clones; where checked, under half of the loss comes from unresolved V genes, and the rest has no known cause. The D gene and trimming were derived from the DNA, and the V and J assignments and clone size from that table. The sample table shows approximately 66,000 clones, and nearly 85% are seen once. The ten largest clonotypes hold 10% to 15% of the sample. The CDR3 numbers 11 residues from cysteine through phenylalanine. Only CDR3 DNA is held: 33 bases, read in frame from base 1. The germline V gene sets CDR1 to SNHLY and CDR2 to FYNNEI. The germline ends are 1 base apart after V is trimmed by 2 bases and J by 2 bases.

The sample's time point label is to be understood as: week 23, last vaccination. Every vaccine dose consisted of 300 ug of a 20-mer mutant IDH1 peptide in Montanide, administered subcutaneously together with topical imiquimod. The donors had newly diagnosed IDH1-mutant astrocytomas of WHO grade 3 or 4 that showed loss of nuclear ATRX. The samples were drawn from NOA16, a multicentre, single-arm, open-label phase I trial in Germany that tested a mutant IDH1 peptide vaccine in humans for the first time. Genomic DNA for TCRB sequencing was extracted from EDTA blood using the DNeasy Blood and Tissue Kit.

The chain links TRBV2 with TRBJ2-7; too little of a D gene remains to name it. The sequencing here drew on PBMCs, taken from a glioma patient whose treatment included an IDH1 peptide vaccine. The receptor comes from a man aged 18 to 30 with glioma. The nucleotide sequence is given as TGTGCCAGCAGTGAAACCTACGAGCAGTACTTC. It encodes CASSETYEQYF.